This TCR beta chain appears in the sequencing data of a study of blood T cell repertoires in COVID-19. In the study overall: T cells, B-cell-depleted T cells, or PBMCs supplied cDNA or gDNA.

Trimming left V 4 bases short and J 5 bases short, with 22 bases between. The V gene's germline CDR1 is SGDLS and CDR2 YYNGEE. This CDR3 has 17 amino acids. TCRdb keeps only in-frame clones here, not all; method: immunoSEQ multiplex PCR. There are under 300,000 clones in the sample; about nine tenths occur only once, and 15% to 18% lies in the top ten. Study members were between about 18 and 89 years old and lived in roughly 24 US regions. Recovered participants had two consecutive negative NP/OP PCR tests, healthcare professional clearance, or symptom resolution. The TCR sequence derives from a man aged 18 to 30 who had recovered from COVID-19. Sample: PBMCs or T cells enriched from blood (not recorded which). V and J are TRBV9 and TRBJ2-1; TRBD2 is a possible D gene (5 bases). CDR3 sequence (DNA): TGTGCCAGCAGCCGTAGACTACCTGCCGGAGGCGACAATGAGCAGTTCTTC. Translating gives CASSRRLPAGGDNEQFF. The full variable domain, with the rest looked up from reference TRBV9 and TRBJ2-1, is DSGVTQTPKHLITATGQRVTLRCSPRSGDLSVYWYQQSLDQGLQFLIQYYNGEERAKGNILERFSAQQFPDLHSELNLSSLELGDSALYFCASSRRLPAGGDNEQFFGPGTRLTVL.